These 15 T cell receptor beta chains were sequenced from one sample in a study of CD8 T cells in ankylosing spondylitis. A single record per CDR3 protein comes from TCRdb applying MiXCR to the 5' RACE reads. The top ten hold around 32% of the sample, which has a few hundred thousand distinct CDR3 sequences, about 20% seen once. Sequencing was performed on blood, either unsorted or a sorted T cell fraction (not recorded which). All receptors derive from a male donor with ankylosing spondylitis or in good health (not recorded which).

This clonotype was detected once. The V and J genes are TRBV29-1 and TRBJ2-7; no clear D. The CDR3 consists of 14 residues. V dropped 7 bases and J dropped 0 bases, with 16 bases sitting between them. The V gene's germline CDR1 is SQVTM and CDR2 ANQGSEA. The CDR3 DNA reads as TGCAGCGCCTTAGGGCCAGAGACCTCCTACGAGCAGTACTTC. Translation gives CSALGPETSYEQYF.

This clonotype was counted only a few times. This chain joins TRBV5-6 and TRBJ2-3; the match to TRBD2 covers 11 bases. The CDR3 has 15 residues. V lost 4 bases, J lost 5 bases, and 6 bases stayed unmatched. CDR1 is SGHDT and CDR2 is YYEEEE in the germline V gene. CDR3 in amino acids: CASSILAGVQDTQYF. DNA for the CDR3: TGTGCCAGCAGCATACTAGCGGGAGTCCAAGATACGCAGTATTTT.

The chain carries TRBV15 and TRBJ2-7; D is possibly TRBD2 (6 bases). Trimming shortened V by 0 bases and J by 3 bases, and 21 bases separated the two germline ends. Germline V gene lookup returns CDR1 LNHNV and CDR2 YYDKDF (reference sequence). The CDR3 totals 18 residues. CDR3: CATSRDVGGGGAGYEQYF. Written as DNA, the CDR3 is TGTGCCACCAGCAGAGATGTGGGCGGCGGAGGGGCTGGCTACGAGCAGTACTTC.

This clonotype was seen more than once but under ten times. The J gene is TRBJ2-3, the V gene TRBV5-1; 7 positions agree with TRBD1. The V gene end was trimmed by 0 bases and the J gene end by 5 bases; junction bases not matched to a gene: 12. From germline, CDR1 is SGHRS and CDR2 YFSETQ. This CDR3 region has 17 residues. The CDR3 DNA reads TGCGCCAGCAGCTTGGATGGTTTGGACAGGTCATTAGATACGCAGTATTTT. Protein product: CASSLDGLDRSLDTQYF.

This rearrangement joins TRBV6-5 to TRBJ2-5, with 10 bases aligning to TRBD1. Germline loops: CDR1 MNHEY, CDR2 SVGAGI. This CDR3 has 15 amino acids. V shed 6 bases, J shed 5 bases, and the junction held 9 bases outside the gene matches. The CDR3 sequence is CASSYRGTGDETQYF. In DNA, the CDR3 is TGTGCCAGCAGCTATCGAGGGACAGGGGACGAGACCCAGTACTTC.

In this sample, this clonotype turned up a few times. CDR3 in DNA: TGCGCCAGCAGCTTCTCGATAGCGGGGGACTCCTACGAGCAGTACTTC. Residues: CASSFSIAGDSYEQYF. The chain couples TRBV5-1 to TRBJ2-7; 9 positions agree with TRBD2. CDR3 length: 16 residues. Germline V lookup: CDR1 SGHRS, CDR2 YFSETQ. V shed 2 bases and J 0 bases; nucleotides not matched to a gene: 6.

This clonotype was counted only a few times. The rearrangement links TRBV7-2 to TRBJ1-5; D is unclear. Per the germline V gene, CDR1 is SGHTA and CDR2 is FQGNSA. Trimming took 7 bases from V and 7 from J, leaving 11 bases between them. The CDR3 spans 12 residues. CDR3 protein: CASTFGEQPQHF. CDR3 in DNA: TGTGCCAGCACCTTCGGGGAGCAGCCCCAGCATTTT.

This clonotype was detected only a few times. V and J are TRBV27 and TRBJ2-7; TRBD2 matches at 8 bases. The V segment lost 5 bases and the J segment 0 bases; nucleotides outside the gene matches: 6. CDR1 MNHEY and CDR2 SMNVEV come from the germline V gene (reference sequence). This CDR3 has 15 amino acids. The CDR3 DNA follows: TGTGCCAGCAGTAAAACTAGCGGTCCCTCCTACGAGCAGTACTTC. Its translation is CASSKTSGPSYEQYF.

This clonotype was seen many times. J is TRBJ2-1 and V is TRBV5-1; possible D gene TRBD1, 5 bases. This CDR3 has 17 amino acids. Trimming removed 1 base at V and 10 bases at J, with 24 bases between. The V gene's germline CDR1 is SGHRS and CDR2 YFSETQ. DNA for the CDR3: TGCGCCAGCAGCTTGAATTCCCATCAGTCAGGGCGACCCGAGCAGTTCTTC. Encoded protein: CASSLNSHQSGRPEQFF. Variable domain in full (rest from reference TRBV5-1 and TRBJ2-1): KAGVTQTPRYLIKTRGQQVTLSCSPISGHRSVSWYQQTPGQGLQFLFEYFSETQRNKGNFPGRFSGRQFSNSRSEMNVSTLELGDSALYLCASSLNSHQSGRPEQFFGPGTRLTVL.

This chain joins TRBV29-1 and TRBJ2-1; TRBD1 aligns across 7 bases. After removal of 4 bases from V and 2 bases from J, the junction contained 2 bases not matched to a gene. Germline assignment: CDR1 SQVTM and CDR2 ANQGSEA. This CDR3 has 13 amino acids. The CDR3 is CSVATGTYNEQFF. In DNA, the CDR3 is TGCAGCGTTGCGACAGGGACCTACAATGAGCAGTTCTTC.

This clonotype was observed once. The chain joins TRBV29-1 to TRBJ2-2; D is unresolved. CDR1 and CDR2 from the germline V gene are SQVTM and ANQGSEA. This CDR3 region has 13 residues. V was clipped by 0 bases and J by 4 bases, with 6 bases between them. CDR3 sequence (DNA): TGCAGCGTTGAAGATGGGGTCACCGGGGAGCTGTTTTTT. Translation: CSVEDGVTGELFF.

Many counts were recorded for this clonotype. The gene calls are TRBV28 and TRBJ1-5; 9 bases line up with TRBD1. This CDR3 has 15 residues. J gave up 5 bases and V 8 bases, and 10 bases lay outside the gene matches. The germline V gene encodes CDR1 MDHEN and CDR2 SYDVKM. As DNA, the CDR3 is TGTGCCAGCCTAGGGGGGACAGGGAGGCATCAGCCCCAGCATTTT. Protein sequence: CASLGGTGRHQPQHF. The full variable domain, its missing parts supplied by reference TRBV28 and TRBJ1-5, is DVKVTQSSRYLVKRTGEKVFLECVQDMDHENMFWYRQDPGLGLRLIYFSYDVKMKEKGDIPEGYSVSREKKERFSLILESASTNQTSMYLCASLGGTGRHQPQHFGDGTRLSIL.

J is TRBJ2-7 and V is TRBV20-1; the match to TRBD1 covers 7 bases. Per the germline V gene, CDR1 is DFQATT and CDR2 is SNEGSKA (reference sequence). Trimming took 6 bases from V and 2 from J; bases not matched to a gene: 13. The CDR3 consists of 15 residues. The CDR3 DNA follows: TGCAGTGCGGGAGCCCGGGACAGTCTCCCCTACGAGCAGTACTTC. This sequence encodes CSAGARDSLPYEQYF.

V gene TRBV29-1 combines with J gene TRBJ2-1; D is possibly TRBD2 (6 bases). Germline V gives CDR1 SQVTM, CDR2 ANQGSEA. The CDR3 runs to 17 residues. V was trimmed by 1 base and J by 0 bases, leaving 16 bases between them. DNA for the CDR3: TGCAGCGTTGAAGTTTGGTTCGGGGGAATCTCCTACAATGAGCAGTTCTTC. It is translated as CSVEVWFGGISYNEQFF.

The V gene is TRBV6-1, the J gene TRBJ1-5; 9 nucleotides agree with TRBD1. Germline CDR1 MNHNS, CDR2 SASEGT. The CDR3 sequence is 17 residues long. Losses at the gene ends were 5 bases for V and 0 bases for J; bases not matched to a gene: 8. For the CDR3, the DNA is TGTGCCAGCAGTCCGGGACAGGGACCATATAGCAATCAGCCCCAGCATTTT. Amino acid sequence: CASSPGQGPYSNQPQHF.